Below are 5 T cell receptor beta chains sequenced from a single sample in a study of blood T cell repertoires in COVID-19. Sequencing used immunoSEQ multiplex PCR; TCRdb keeps in-frame clones, though not all of them. The sample carries some 71,000 clones, around 90% recorded once. The sequencing input was peripheral blood. The receptors stem from a man aged 45 to 65 with acute or convalescent COVID-19.

This clone occurred once. This chain connects TRBV6-5 to TRBJ1-2; TRBD1 matches at 9 bases. The V segment lost 6 bases and the J segment 4 bases; nucleotides outside the gene matches: 6. Germline assignment: CDR1 MNHEY and CDR2 SVGAGI. The CDR3 has 14 amino acids. The CDR3 region has the DNA TGTGCCAGCAGGGGACAGGGACGTCTCTATGGCTACACCTTC. Its protein is CASRGQGRLYGYTF.

A single count supports this clone. The chain uses TRBV11-3 and TRBJ2-5; maybe TRBD1 (5 bases). The CDR3 extends over 13 amino acids. Germline V lookup: CDR1 SGHNT, CDR2 YENEEA. Trimming removed 3 bases at V and 5 bases at J, with 10 bases between. CDR3 region: CASSFTRVETQYF. DNA of the CDR3: TGTGCCAGCAGCTTCACCAGGGTCGAGACCCAGTACTTC.

This rearrangement joins TRBV12-3 or TRBV12-4 to TRBJ2-5; D is undetermined. The CDR3 has 12 residues. V was shortened by 4 bases and J by 5 bases, with 8 bases between the two germline ends. The CDR3 loop reads CASSSQLETQYF. DNA for the CDR3: TGTGCCAGCAGTTCGCAGTTGGAGACCCAGTACTTC.

The chain has TRBV18 and TRBJ2-1; 7 bases map to TRBD1. This CDR3 has 14 residues. The ends lost 4 bases at V and 6 bases at J; junction bases unmatched: 6. Looked up from germline, CDR1 is KGHSH and CDR2 is LQKENI. Here the CDR3 reads CASSRQGEGNEQFF. As DNA, the CDR3 is TGTGCCAGCTCACGACAGGGAGAAGGCAATGAGCAGTTCTTC.

The chain recombines TRBV29-1 with TRBJ1-1; possibly TRBD1 for D (5 bases). The germline V gene encodes CDR1 SQVTM and CDR2 ANQGSEA. This CDR3 has 13 amino acids. V lost 5 bases, J lost 1 base, and 11 bases lay in between. CDR3 in DNA: TGCAGCGTTAGTTGGCAGGGGAACACTGAAGCTTTCTTT. It yields the protein CSVSWQGNTEAFF.